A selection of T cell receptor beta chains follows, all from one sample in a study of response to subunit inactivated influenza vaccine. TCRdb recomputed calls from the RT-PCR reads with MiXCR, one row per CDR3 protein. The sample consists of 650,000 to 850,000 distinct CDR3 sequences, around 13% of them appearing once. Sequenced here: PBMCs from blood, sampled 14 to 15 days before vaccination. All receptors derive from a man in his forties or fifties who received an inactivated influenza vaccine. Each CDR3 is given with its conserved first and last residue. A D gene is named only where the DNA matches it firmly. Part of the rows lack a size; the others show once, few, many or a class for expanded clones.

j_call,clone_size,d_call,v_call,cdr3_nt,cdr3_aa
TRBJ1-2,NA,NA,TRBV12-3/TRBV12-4,TGTGCCAGCAGTTTGGGCATACTAGGAGACTATGGCTACACCTTC,CASSLGILGDYGYTF
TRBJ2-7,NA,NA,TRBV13,TGTGCCAGCAGCTTGGGACGTTCCACCTACGAGCAGTACTTC,CASSLGRSTYEQYF
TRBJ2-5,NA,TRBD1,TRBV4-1,TGCGCCAGCAGCCCGGGACAGTCAGGCACCCAGTACTTC,CASSPGQSGTQYF
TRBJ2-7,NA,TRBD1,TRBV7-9,TGTGCCAGCAGCTTAGTAGGGACAGGGCGATTCCACGAGCAGTACTTC,CASSLVGTGRFHEQYF
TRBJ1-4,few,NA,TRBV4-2,TGTGCCAGCAGCCACCAGAGACGGACGAAGACTAATGAAAAACTGTTTTTT,CASSHQRRTKTNEKLFF
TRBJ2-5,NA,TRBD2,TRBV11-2,TGTGCCAGCAGCTACGGGACTAGCGGGCCAAAAGAGACCCAGTACTTC,CASSYGTSGPKETQYF
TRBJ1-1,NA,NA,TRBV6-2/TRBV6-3,TGTGCCAGCAGCCAACAGGTCGCCGAAGCTTTCTTT,CASSQQVAEAFF
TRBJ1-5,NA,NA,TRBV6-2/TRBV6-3,TGTGCCAGCAAGAGGGACGGTTTCAATCAGCCCCAGCATTTT,CASKRDGFNQPQHF
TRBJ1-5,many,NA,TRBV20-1,TGCAGTGCTAGAGATCAAGGCGGCTATCAGCCCCAGCATTTT,CSARDQGGYQPQHF
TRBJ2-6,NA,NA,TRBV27,TGTGCCAGCAGTTTTGTTTCTGGGGCCAACGTCCTGACTTTC,CASSFVSGANVLTF
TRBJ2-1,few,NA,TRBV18,TGTGCCAGCTCAATGGACAGCAATGAGCAGTTCTTC,CASSMDSNEQFF
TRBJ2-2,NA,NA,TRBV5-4,TGTGCCAGCAGCGAGACTAGTAACGGGGAGCTGTTTTTT,CASSETSNGELFF
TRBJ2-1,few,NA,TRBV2,TGTGCCAGCAGTGAAATGGGGGGACAGCGTACCTACAATGAGCAGTTCTTC,CASSEMGGQRTYNEQFF
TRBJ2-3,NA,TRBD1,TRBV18,TGTGCCAGCTCCTCGACAGGGCCAAGCACAGATACGCAGTATTTT,CASSSTGPSTDTQYF
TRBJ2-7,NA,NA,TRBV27,TGTGCCAGCAGTCCGCCCGGGAGCCCCTACGAGCAGTACTTC,CASSPPGSPYEQYF
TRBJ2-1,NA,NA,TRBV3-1,TGTGCCAGCAGCCAAGAAGCCCACGGGGTTTCCTACAATGAGCAGTTCTTC,CASSQEAHGVSYNEQFF
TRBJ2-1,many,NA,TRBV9,TGTGCCAGCAGTACTAGGGTGTACAATGAGCAGTTCTTC,CASSTRVYNEQFF
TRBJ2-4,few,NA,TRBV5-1,TGCGCCAGCAGCTTGGGAGGGGAACGAGCCAAAAACATTCAGTACTTC,CASSLGGERAKNIQYF
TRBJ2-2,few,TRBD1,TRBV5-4,TGTGCCAGCAGCTTTCCGAACAGGGGGAACACCGGGGAGCTGTTTTTT,CASSFPNRGNTGELFF
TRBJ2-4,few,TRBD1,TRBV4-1,TGCGCCAGCAGCCAGCTAACAGGGGGCCGAGCCAAAAACATTCAGTACTTC,CASSQLTGGRAKNIQYF
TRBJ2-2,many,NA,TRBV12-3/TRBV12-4,TGTGCCAGCAGTTTACGACTTCCAAACACCGGGGAGCTGTTTTTT,CASSLRLPNTGELFF
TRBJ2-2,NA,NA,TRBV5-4,TGTGCCAGCAGCGACGGCTGGAGCACCGGGGAGCTGTTTTTT,CASSDGWSTGELFF
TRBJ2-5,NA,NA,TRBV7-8,TGTGCCAGCAGCGTTAACAGGGTTCGAGAGACCCAGTACTTC,CASSVNRVRETQYF
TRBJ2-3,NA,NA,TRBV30,TGTGCCTGGAGTGTACTGACTAGGAGCACAGATACGCAGTATTTT,CAWSVLTRSTDTQYF
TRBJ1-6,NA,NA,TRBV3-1,TGTGCCAGCAGCACAAACAGGGCCGGTAATTCACCCCTCCACTTT,CASSTNRAGNSPLHF
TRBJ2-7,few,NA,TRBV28,TGTGCCAGCAGTTTAAACGGACAAGGAGCGAGCTACGAGCAGTACTTC,CASSLNGQGASYEQYF
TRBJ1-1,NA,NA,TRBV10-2,TGCGCCAGCAGTGGACAGTTCACTGAAGCTTTCTTT,CASSGQFTEAFF
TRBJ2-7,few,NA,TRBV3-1,TGTGCCAGCAGCCAAGTCTCTAGCGTCTACGAGCAGTACTTC,CASSQVSSVYEQYF
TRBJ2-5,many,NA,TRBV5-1,TGCGCCAGCAGCTTGTTCAGCGGCGGGGACCAAGAGACCCAGTACTTC,CASSLFSGGDQETQYF
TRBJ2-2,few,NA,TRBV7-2,TGTGCCAGCAGCTTAGTAGGGTGGGACGGGGAGCTGTTTTTT,CASSLVGWDGELFF
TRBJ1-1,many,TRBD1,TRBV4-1,TGCGCCAGCAGCAATACAGGGGGCACTGAAGCTTTCTTT,CASSNTGGTEAFF
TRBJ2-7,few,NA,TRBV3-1,TGTGCCAGCAGCCATAGGGCAACCTACGAGCAGTACTTC,CASSHRATYEQYF
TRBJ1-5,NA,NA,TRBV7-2,TGTGCCAGCAGCTTGGGGGGTATAGAAGGACAGCCCCAGCATTTT,CASSLGGIEGQPQHF
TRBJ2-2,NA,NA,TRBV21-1,TGTGCCAGCAGAAAAGGGACAACCACCGGGGAGCTGTTTTTT,CASRKGTTTGELFF
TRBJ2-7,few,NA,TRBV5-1,TGCGCCAGCAGCTTGTCCACGGAAGACGAGCAGTACTTC,CASSLSTEDEQYF
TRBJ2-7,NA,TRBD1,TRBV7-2,TGTGCCAGCAGCTCGGGGACAGGTTCCTACGAGCAGCACTTC,CASSSGTGSYEQHF
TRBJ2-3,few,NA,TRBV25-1,TGTGCCAGCAGCCCGGGGGGCAGGGGGGTAACAGATACGCAGTATTTT,CASSPGGRGVTDTQYF
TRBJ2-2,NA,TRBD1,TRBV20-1,TGCAGTGCAAGACGGGACAGGGGGACCGGGGAGCTGTTTTTT,CSARRDRGTGELFF
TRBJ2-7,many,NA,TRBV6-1,TGTGCCAGCAGTGAAAGGTCATCCTACGAGCAGTACTTC,CASSERSSYEQYF
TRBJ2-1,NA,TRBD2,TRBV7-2,TGTGCCACCACGGCTAGCGGGAGGACCCCTTTGGGTGAGCAGTTCTTC,CATTASGRTPLGEQFF
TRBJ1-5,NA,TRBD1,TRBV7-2,TGTGCCAGCAGCCCGGGACAGCAGAATCAGCCCCAGCATTTT,CASSPGQQNQPQHF
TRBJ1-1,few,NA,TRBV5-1,TGCGCCAGCAGCTTTTCGGGAACAGGATCCCAGAACACTGAAGCTTTCTTT,CASSFSGTGSQNTEAFF